This is a list of T cell receptor beta chains from one sample in a study of T cell responses to AZD1222 COVID-19 vaccine. Assay used: immunoSEQ multiplex PCR; TCRdb lists only in-frame clones, some missing. The profile covers about 85,000 clones, with 86% appearing a single time and approximately 7% taken by the ten largest. The specimen was peripheral blood, collected on day 0 of AZD1222 vaccination. The receptor set was obtained from an adult in good health. Both conserved end residues are part of each CDR3. The D gene is left open where the match is weak.

>TRBV25-1|-|TRBJ1-2
TGTGCCACAACACACAACTATGGCTACACCTTC
CATTHNYGYTF
>TRBV5-4|TRBD1|TRBJ1-3
TGTGCCAGCAGCCAAGGGACAGCCTCTGGAAACACCATATATTTT
CASSQGTASGNTIYF
>TRBV4-3|-|TRBJ1-5
TGCGCCAGCAGCCAAGATGACGGGGGCAATCAGCCCCAGCATTTT
CASSQDDGGNQPQHF
>TRBV11-1|-|TRBJ2-7
TGTGCCAGCAGCTTAGGGAGGACCTACGAGCAGTACTTC
CASSLGRTYEQYF
>TRBV27|-|TRBJ2-1
TGTGCCAGCACCTTGGAGGGGAAGCGCCTCCAGGGCAATGAGCAGTTCTTC
CASTLEGKRLQGNEQFF
>TRBV5-1|TRBD2|TRBJ2-3
TGCGCCAGCAGCTTAAGTAGCGGGGGCACAGATACGCAGTATTTT
CASSLSSGGTDTQYF
>TRBV9|-|TRBJ2-3
TGTGCCAGCAGCGTAGTGGGGGGCACAGATACGCAGTATTTT
CASSVVGGTDTQYF
>TRBV4-1|-|TRBJ2-2
TGCGCCAGCAGCCAACCACAGGCCCAAACGAACACCGGGGAGCTGTTTTTT
CASSQPQAQTNTGELFF
>TRBV19|TRBD1|TRBJ1-5
TGTGCCAGTAGTATAGACACCTCCGGGACAGGGTTACAGCCCCAGCATTTT
CASSIDTSGTGLQPQHF
>TRBV4-1|-|TRBJ1-6
TGCGCCAGCAGCCAAGAGGGCCTCGGTGGCCAGTCACCCCTCCACTTT
CASSQEGLGGQSPLHF
>TRBV11-2|-|TRBJ1-3
TGTGCCAGCAGCTTCGTTGGACAGTCCTTCTCTGGAAACACCATATATTTT
CASSFVGQSFSGNTIYF
>TRBV9|TRBD1|TRBJ2-7
TGTGCCAGCAGCGTAGGTAGGACAGGGAACGGCGAGCAGTACTTC
CASSVGRTGNGEQYF
>TRBV11-1|-|TRBJ1-2
TGTGCCAGCAGCACCCGGGCCGAAGGGAATGGCTACACCTTC
CASSTRAEGNGYTF
>TRBV6-2/TRBV6-3|-|TRBJ1-1
TGTGCCAGCAGTACACCACTGAACACTGAAGCTTTCTTT
CASSTPLNTEAFF
>TRBV4-1|TRBD1|TRBJ1-6
TGCGCCAGCAGCCTGACCGGGGACAGGGGTTATTCACCCCTCCACTTT
CASSLTGDRGYSPLHF
>TRBV5-4|-|TRBJ1-6
TGTGCCAGCAGCTCGGGAGTTACAGAAATAAATTCACCCCTCCACTTT
CASSSGVTEINSPLHF